This TCR beta chain was sequenced during a study of blood T cell repertoires in COVID-19. In the study's own analysis: Reference gene primer amplification in the assay estimated nucleated cell counts. Libraries were prepared by immunoSEQ multiplex PCR; TCRdb keeps only in-frame clonotypes and omits some of them. That table furnishes V, J and clone size, whereas the DNA furnished D and trimming. Here the sample spans approximately 140,000 clones, about 80% being singletons. Specimen: PBMCs or T cells enriched from blood (not recorded which). This clonotype originated in a man aged 45-60 years in a cohort exposed to, infected with or recovered from COVID-19 (not recorded which).

The CDR3 sequence: CASSQDGDYFNNEQFF. In nucleotides, the CDR3 is TGTGCCAGCAGCCAAGATGGGGACTATTTTAACAATGAGCAGTTCTTC. The V call is TRBV4-2, the J call TRBJ2-1, with 7 bases that match TRBD2. Germline V gives CDR1 LGHNA, CDR2 YNFKEQ. The CDR3 covers 16 residues. Trimming took 0 bases from V and 5 from J; bases not matched to a gene: 7.